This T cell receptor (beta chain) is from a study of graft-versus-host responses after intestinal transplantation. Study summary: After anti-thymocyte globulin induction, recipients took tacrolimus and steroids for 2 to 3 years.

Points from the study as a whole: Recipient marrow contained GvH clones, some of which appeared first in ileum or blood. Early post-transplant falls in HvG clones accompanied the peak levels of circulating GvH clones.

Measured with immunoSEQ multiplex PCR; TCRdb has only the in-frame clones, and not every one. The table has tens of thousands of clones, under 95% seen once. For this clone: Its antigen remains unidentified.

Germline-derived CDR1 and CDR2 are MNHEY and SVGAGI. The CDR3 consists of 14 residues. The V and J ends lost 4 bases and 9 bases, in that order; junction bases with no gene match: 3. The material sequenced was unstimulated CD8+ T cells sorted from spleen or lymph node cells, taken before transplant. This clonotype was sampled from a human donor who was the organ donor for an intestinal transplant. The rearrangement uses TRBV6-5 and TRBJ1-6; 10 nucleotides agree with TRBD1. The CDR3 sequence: CASSSGQGSSPLHF. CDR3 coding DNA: TGTGCCAGCAGTTCGGGACAGGGGAGTTCACCCCTCCACTTT.